This T cell receptor (beta chain) was found in a study of blood T cell repertoires in COVID-19 (dated by TCRdb to about 2020). Study-wide context: The collaborator samples originated in the United States, Italy and Spain and spanned the acute and convalescent phases of COVID-19. The repertoires were released in a freely available public database meant as a resource for research on the immune response to SARS-CoV-2. Where available, HLA class I and class II types were taken from metadata supplied by the sample provider and were not determined by assay-based typing. The prospective study material was composed of cDNA or gDNA derived from T cells, B-cell-depleted T cells, or PBMCs. The dataset comprised deeply sampled blood TCRbeta repertoires from subjects exposed to, actively infected with, or recovered from COVID-19. Sample metadata almost always included a de-identified subject ID, COVID-19 status, age in years and sex. The samples were drawn from two sources: the first 160 participants of the ongoing ImmuneRACE study, and 950 to 1,500 subjects contributed by 6 global collaborators. What the research found in general, with its limitations: Clinical and demographic metadata were provided uncurated, with the amount varying by source and participant.

A note on this clone: This receptor's antigen is unknown. The sample holds no much larger clone one base away, and base qualities are not on file.

Each collaborating institution followed its own protocols to collect whole blood in K2EDTA tubes. Collaborator samples were shipped for TCRbeta analysis as frozen whole blood, isolated PBMCs, or DNA extracted from either sample type. CDR1 is given as SGHRS and CDR2 as YFSETQ, both from the germline V gene. Measured from the cysteine to the phenylalanine, the CDR3 is 14 residues long. Only the CDR3 part of the read is kept: 42 bases, read in frame from the first base. Here V drops 3 bases and J drops 7 bases, and the junction holds 4 bases not matched to any gene. The immunoSEQ Assay, a bias-controlled multiplex PCR, was used to amplify TCRbeta CDR3 regions from genomic DNA. For the original study's pipeline: The number of nucleated cells in each sample was estimated by amplification of reference gene primers within the assay. Sequence reads were collapsed and filtered to measure the absolute abundance of every unique TCRbeta CDR3 rearrangement. Productive Simpson clonality was computed per sample as the square root of Simpson's diversity index over productive rearrangements. This is the immuneACCESS table as TCRdb keeps it, with only in-frame sequences that have V and J called. A part of the clones is gone; compared with another copy, unresolved V genes explain less than half, and the rest is unexplained. V and J calls and clone size are those listed in that table; D and trimming were worked out from the DNA. The sample includes 40,000 to 50,000 clones, with approximately 85% observed a single time. The ten most abundant clones make up roughly 40% of the sample.

Sequenced: peripheral blood. This chain is built from TRBV5-1 and TRBJ1-6, with 7 middle bases fitting TRBD1. The TCR sequence derives from a man between 40 and 49 years old with active or convalescent COVID-19. The bases read TGCGCCAGCAGCTCCTCACAGGGGAATTCACCCCTCCACTTT. It translates to CASSSSQGNSPLHF.